This paragraph reports one T cell receptor beta chain. No antigen is known for it. Other DNA sequences in the same sample also yield this CDR3. The assay was immunoSEQ multiplex PCR, and TCRdb's table has in-frame clones only and misses some. The data show about 350,000 clones, 86% seen once. The sample is drawn from a study of Ad26.COV2.S vaccination and SARS-CoV-2 variants. Study-wide context: Ad26.COV2.S given intramuscularly, once or twice 56 days apart.

The CDR3 has 12 residues. V was trimmed by 0 bases and J by 7 bases, leaving 7 bases between them. Germline lookup yields CDR1 SGDLS and CDR2 YYNGEE. Study conclusions and caveats: Recipients given vaccine exceeded placebo recipients in spike-specific TCR breadth.

Treatment: 15 to 20 received Ad26.COV2.S at low or high dose, single or two shots; about five received placebo; per-sample allocation not given. Material that was analyzed had been drawn on day 63 after the first vaccine or placebo injection. Sequences were derived from peripheral blood, sampled in a trial of Ad26.COV2.S vaccine versus placebo. The chain employs TRBV9 and TRBJ1-2; perhaps TRBD1 as D (5 bases). The origin of this receptor is a person between 18 and 65 years old who received the Ad26.COV2.S COVID-19 vaccine or a placebo. The CDR3 loop reads CASSVVRGGYTF. CDR3 sequence (DNA): TGTGCCAGCAGCGTAGTGAGGGGTGGCTACACCTTC.